This T cell receptor (beta chain) comes out of a study of pediatric ulcerative colitis. Study in general: Ulcerative colitis patients had pancolitis or left-sided colitis, with confirming histology.

Germline lookup yields CDR1 MNHEY and CDR2 SVGAGI. The V and J ends lost 7 bases and 0 bases respectively, with 3 bases between them. This CDR3 spans 11 amino acids. Study-wide results and limits: Acute severe colitis showed lower rectal diversity from clonal expansions.

Rectal tissue came from one to two pinch biopsies taken at colonoscopy. Up to 500,000 reads were sequenced per sample. Produced via immunoSEQ multiplex PCR; TCRdb's table is partial and in-frame only. The sample lists 20,000 to 25,000 clones, over 60% occurring once. This clone was seen only once. Antigen specificity is unknown. This sequence was found in a boy aged 10-17 years with severe ulcerative colitis. Specimen: gut tissue. The genes are TRBV6-5 and TRBJ1-1; D remains unclear. The CDR3 DNA sequence: TGTGCCAGCAAGATGAACACTGAAGCTTTCTTT. Its translation: CASKMNTEAFF.